This TCR beta chain was identified during a study of naive and memory T cell subsets (dated by TCRdb to about 2017). A note on the overall study: The figure summarizing these samples reported approximately ten blood donors, 7 tuberculin skin test biopsies and 3 saline control biopsies. PCR2 was typically a SYBR Green qPCR stopped at a set threshold; low-input samples could instead use end-point PCR (around 6 cycles).

Using 3' ligation of a UMI-containing oligonucleotide to TCR cDNA, the study laid out a robust and sensitive protocol to amplify, sequence and analyze TCRs. For whole blood analysis, about 2.6 ml of peripheral blood was collected from healthy adult volunteers into Tempus tubes, and RNA was extracted following the manufacturer's instructions. Total RNA, without cell sorting, was DNase treated with RQ1 DNase before reverse transcription, targeting about 1 to 1000 ng input. Skin biopsy and whole blood libraries were made to test pipeline robustness in samples where T cells form a minority population. This clonotype has a handful of counts. Which antigen it targets is not known. No quality values exist for individual bases; no much larger clone is one base distant. Between the V and J ends, shortened by 3 bases and 0 bases respectively, the junction contains 12 bases. Its CDR3 holds 16 amino acids, cysteine through phenylalanine. Of the read, only the CDR3 DNA is kept; its 48 bases are in frame from base 1. Via the germline V gene (reference sequence), CDR1 is MNHEY and CDR2 SMNVEV.

Library preparation used 5' RACE. Four rounds of PCR, run with the SP2 primer together with nested alpha and beta constant region primers, were used to amplify the ligated cDNA. For the blood and skin samples, reverse transcription of TCR RNA was done with SuperScript IV along with alpha and beta constant region primers. Using T4 RNA ligase 1, an oligonucleotide carrying both the Illumina SP2 primer and a UMI was ligated onto the 3' end of the cDNA. To prevent hairpin formation, the 12-nucleotide UMI was made up of two random hexamers with an eight-base spacer between them. From the second PCR onward, TCR alpha and beta chain libraries were processed separately and dual indexed for multiplexing. After pooling, the indexed libraries were analyzed by capillary electrophoresis and sequenced on either an Illumina MiSeq or NextSeq. To boost base diversity and improve cluster recognition, PhiX DNA at about 5-7.5% was spiked into the libraries. As for the original processing: UMIs were extracted from read 2 by Demultiplexor and combined with the TCR sequence from read 1, and reads were split according to sample indices. V and J genes and V-J junctions were identified by Decombinator, which gave every TCR a five-part identifier that included V and J deletions. Collapsinator used UMIs to correct sequencing errors and PCR amplification heterogeneity, yielding UMI-based abundance per TCR. CDR3Translator converted identifiers to nucleotide sequence, translated to amino acids, and extracted CDR3 regions using terminal motifs. After normalization to the amount of input RNA, error-corrected alpha and beta TCR counts from blood and skin were compared. Clones were called with MiXCR by TCRdb after fastp trimmed the public reads at Q25, and only in-frame beta chains were retained. Rows are combined by CDR3 protein, so each entry shows the most common genes and DNA. None of the V and J calls come from the authors' own analysis; TCRdb made them. Counted in this sample were over 45,000 distinct CDR3 sequences; about 8.3% of them appeared once. The ten top clones hold approximately 9.4% of the sample.

What the research found in general, with its limitations: The RNA-based method was acknowledged to be potentially sensitive to changes in TCR transcripts with T cell activation and differentiation.

The chain is encoded by TRBV27 joined to TRBJ1-3; the D gene identity is not certain. The sequence was collected from a female donor in good health. The CDR3 region: CASSLYGGLSGNTIYF. The nucleotide sequence reads as follows: TGTGCCAGCAGTTTGTATGGCGGACTCTCTGGAAACACCATATATTTT.